The sequence of this T cell receptor (beta chain) was determined in a study of identical twins. The study, taken as a whole, reports: Abundant beta clonotypes from cord blood bore fewer insertions; memory repertoires lacked this pattern. There was an excess of low generation probability in the out-of-frame alpha sequences that twins shared. Out-of-frame TCR alpha sharing in monozygotic twins exceeded recombination model predictions.

Concerning this clonotype: The antigen is not known.

Germline loops: CDR1 MNHEY, CDR2 SVGAGI. The V and J ends lost 2 bases and 7 bases respectively, with 9 bases between them. The CDR3 totals 12 residues. TCRdb reanalysed the 5' RACE reads using MiXCR and keeps one entry per CDR3 protein. The sample records around 510,000 distinct CDR3 sequences, 14% being singletons. This same sample was also part of a study on yellow fever vaccine responses in identical twins. This second study says: Reportedly, the response of twins' T cells to the vaccine seemed partly convergent, partly personalized.

V is TRBV6-5 and J is TRBJ2-7; D unclear. The sample taken for sequencing was CD4+ T cells sorted from blood. The TCR sequence derives from a woman under 30 in good health. CDR3 sequence (DNA): TGTGCCAGCAGTTACCAAGGCAGGGAGCAGTACTTC. Its translation is CASSYQGREQYF.